The next 13 T cell receptor beta chains were all read from a single sample in a study of blood T cell repertoires in COVID-19. The protocol was immunoSEQ multiplex PCR, while the TCRdb copy is restricted to in-frame clones and leaves out a portion. The sample yields approximately 100,000 clones, approximately 86% seen once. The source material was peripheral blood. The receptors originated from a woman aged 55-70 years with acute or convalescent COVID-19.

V usage is TRBV15 and J usage is TRBJ1-4; TRBD1 agrees at 9 bases. CDR1 is LNHNV and CDR2 is YYDKDF in the germline V gene (reference sequence). The CDR3 runs to 17 residues. The V and J ends lost 1 base and 6 bases, in that order; junction bases with no gene match: 9. CDR3: CATSRGLADRGYEKLFF. The CDR3 DNA sequence: TGTGCCACCAGCAGAGGATTAGCGGACAGGGGTTATGAAAAACTGTTTTTT. Using reference TRBV15 and TRBJ1-4 for the parts outside the CDR3, the full variable domain is DAMVIQNPRYQVTQFGKPVTLSCSQTLNHNVMYWYQQKSSQAPKLLFHYYDKDFNNEADTPDNFQSRRPNTSFCFLDIRSPGLGDTAMYLCATSRGLADRGYEKLFFGSGTQLSVL.

The V call is TRBV5-1, the J call TRBJ1-2; a weak D match, TRBD1 (6 bases). The CDR3 runs to 13 residues. Per germline, CDR1 SGHRS and CDR2 YFSETQ. Trimming left V 1 base short and J 8 bases short, with 12 bases between. As DNA, the CDR3 is TGCGCCAGCAGCTTGACAGGGAGGGACGGCTACACCTTC. This sequence encodes CASSLTGRDGYTF. The full variable domain, with the rest looked up from reference TRBV5-1 and TRBJ1-2, is KAGVTQTPRYLIKTRGQQVTLSCSPISGHRSVSWYQQTPGQGLQFLFEYFSETQRNKGNFPGRFSGRQFSNSRSEMNVSTLELGDSALYLCASSLTGRDGYTFGSGTRLTVV.

The chain couples TRBV19 to TRBJ2-1, with TRBD2 identical over 7 bases. The length of the CDR3 is 17 residues. Germline lookup yields CDR1 LNHDA and CDR2 SQIVND (reference sequence). J gave up 4 bases and V 9 bases, and 18 bases lay outside the gene matches. The CDR3 bases are TGTGCCAGCAAAGACGGCGGGAGTCCCCTTGTTTACAATGAGCAGTTCTTC. Protein: CASKDGGSPLVYNEQFF.

This chain joins TRBV14 and TRBJ2-1; 12 nucleotides line up with TRBD1. V was clipped by 5 bases and J by 3 bases; unmatched bases: 2. The CDR3 loop spans 15 amino acids. Germline V gives CDR1 SGHDN, CDR2 FVKESK. CDR3 bases: TGTGCCAGCAGCAGGGACAGGGGGCTCTACAATGAGCAGTTCTTC. Translated, it gives CASSRDRGLYNEQFF.

CDR3: CASSPNGQASEAFF. For the CDR3, the DNA is TGTGCCAGCAGCCCGAACGGACAGGCCAGTGAAGCTTTCTTT. The chain joins TRBV3-1 (or the pseudogene TRBV3-2) to TRBJ1-1, with 7 bases aligning to TRBD1. The junction had 9 bases not matched to a gene; V was cut back by 4 bases and J by 7 bases. Germline V gene data show CDR1 as LGHDT and CDR2 as YNNKEL (reference sequence). This CDR3 has 14 amino acids.

J is TRBJ1-2 and V is TRBV28; 7 bases match TRBD1. The length of the CDR3 is 14 residues. The V and J ends lost 5 bases and 8 bases, in that order; junction bases with no gene match: 11. Germline V gene data show CDR1 as MDHEN and CDR2 as SYDVKM. The CDR3: CASSPDRRGGGYTF. CDR3 nucleotide sequence: TGTGCCAGCAGTCCGGACAGGAGGGGTGGCGGCTACACCTTC.

The chain recombines TRBV5-1 with TRBJ2-6; weak D call: TRBD2 (5 bases). The germline CDR1 and CDR2 sequences are SGHRS and YFSETQ. The V gene lost 0 bases and the J gene lost 2 bases, with 9 bases spanning the gap. The CDR3 is 16 residues long. The CDR3 DNA reads TGCGCCAGCAGCTTGGTCGCCGGGGCTGGGGCCAACGTCCTGACTTTC. This gives the protein CASSLVAGAGANVLTF.

The genes are TRBV23-1 and TRBJ2-7, with D possibly being TRBD1 (5 bases). TRBV23-1 is an ORF, with its function uncertain. The CDR3 sequence is 15 residues long. The V end was cut by 2 bases, the J end by 4 bases, with 15 bases between. CDR3 bases: TGCGCCAGCAGTCAAACCTCAAAGGGGTGTTACGAGCAGTACTTC. Protein product: CASSQTSKGCYEQYF.

The chain joins TRBV30 to TRBJ1-4, with 7 bases matching TRBD1. V shed 2 bases, J shed 5 bases, and the junction held 2 bases outside the gene matches. This CDR3 region has 13 residues. Germline V gene data show CDR1 as GTSNPN and CDR2 as SVGIG (reference sequence). This CDR3 is CAWSTGANEKLFF. The CDR3 DNA follows: TGTGCCTGGAGTACAGGGGCGAATGAAAAACTGTTTTTT.

This chain connects TRBV12-3 or TRBV12-4 to TRBJ2-1; D is possibly TRBD2 (6 bases). The CDR3 totals 13 residues. Trimming stripped 5 bases from V and 7 bases from J, with 12 bases between. CDR3 protein: CASSPDYSNEQFF. The CDR3 bases are TGTGCCAGCAGTCCGGACTATTCAAATGAGCAGTTCTTC.

The chain recombines TRBV6-5 with TRBJ2-7; 10 positions agree with TRBD1. Germline-derived CDR1 and CDR2 are MNHEY and SVGAGI. The CDR3 covers 15 residues. Trimming removed 5 bases from V and 4 bases from J; junction bases left unmatched: 8. Written as DNA, the CDR3 is TGTGCCAGCAGTCACCTGACAGGGGGCAGGTACGAGCAGTACGTC. Residues: CASSHLTGGRYEQYV.

This clone has a single count. This chain connects TRBV24-1 to TRBJ2-1, with 7 bases identical to TRBD1. The CDR3 sequence is 15 residues long. From germline, CDR1 is KGHDR and CDR2 SFDVKD. V was clipped by 4 bases and J by 7 bases; unmatched bases: 9. CDR3 amino acids: CATSESGTARNEQFF. DNA for the CDR3: TGTGCCACCAGTGAGTCCGGGACAGCCAGAAATGAGCAGTTCTTC.

The CDR3 is CASSLSDRGNSPLHF. The CDR3 DNA sequence: TGTGCCAGCAGTTTATCGGACAGGGGTAATTCACCCCTCCACTTT. This chain joins TRBV27 and TRBJ1-6; 9 bases are a match to TRBD1. Trimming at V came to 0 bases and at J to 6 bases, leaving 0 bases not matched to a gene. This CDR3 comprises 15 residues. Looked up from germline, CDR1 is MNHEY and CDR2 is SMNVEV (reference sequence).